A selection of T cell receptor beta chains follows, all from one sample in a study of CD8 T cells in Susac syndrome. TCRdb itself ran the immunoSEQ multiplex PCR reads through MiXCR, one entry per CDR3 protein. The repertoire holds 130,000 to 150,000 distinct CDR3 sequences, 94% seen once, with about 0.26% in the top ten. Sequenced sample: CD8+ T cells from PBMCs. All receptors derive from a human donor in good health. The CDR3 runs from the conserved cysteine through the conserved F or W. The order of the fields is V gene, J gene, clone size, D gene, CDR3 protein, CDR3 DNA. D genes are given only for firm matches. Clone sizes are given selectively: once, few, many, or a class where the clone is expanded.

v_gene: TRBV7-9
j_gene: TRBJ2-7
abundance: NA
d_gene: NA
CDR3aa: CASSLAGGIAYEQYF
CDR3nt: TGTGCCAGCAGCTTAGCGGGGGGCATCGCGTACGAGCAGTACTTC

v_gene: TRBV28
j_gene: TRBJ2-1
abundance: NA
d_gene: NA
CDR3aa: CASSQPTGHEQFF
CDR3nt: TGTGCCAGCAGTCAACCGACAGGACATGAGCAGTTCTTC

v_gene: TRBV13
j_gene: TRBJ2-7
abundance: NA
d_gene: TRBD1
CDR3aa: CASSSQDRGRSYEQYF
CDR3nt: TGTGCCAGCAGCTCCCAAGACAGGGGGCGAAGTTACGAGCAGTACTTC

v_gene: TRBV20-1
j_gene: TRBJ2-7
abundance: NA
d_gene: TRBD1
CDR3aa: CSARKRDRSHEQYF
CDR3nt: TGCAGTGCCCGGAAGAGGGACAGAAGTCACGAGCAGTACTTC

v_gene: TRBV9
j_gene: TRBJ2-2
abundance: NA
d_gene: NA
CDR3aa: CASSVGVAGELFF
CDR3nt: TGTGCCAGCAGCGTAGGGGTTGCCGGGGAGCTGTTTTTT

v_gene: TRBV27
j_gene: TRBJ2-1
abundance: few
d_gene: TRBD2
CDR3aa: CASSLGLAGYNEQFF
CDR3nt: TGTGCCAGCAGTTTGGGACTAGCGGGTTACAATGAGCAGTTCTTC

v_gene: TRBV27
j_gene: TRBJ2-2
abundance: NA
d_gene: NA
CDR3aa: CASSLFGELFF
CDR3nt: TGTGCCAGCAGTTTGTTCGGGGAGCTGTTTTTT

v_gene: TRBV30
j_gene: TRBJ2-7
abundance: few
d_gene: TRBD1
CDR3aa: CAWSTGVEDEQYF
CDR3nt: TGTGCCTGGTCTACAGGGGTAGAGGACGAGCAGTACTTC

v_gene: TRBV27
j_gene: TRBJ2-3
abundance: NA
d_gene: NA
CDR3aa: CASSLNGRQYF
CDR3nt: TGTGCCAGCAGTTTAAACGGAAGGCAGTATTTT

v_gene: TRBV20-1
j_gene: TRBJ2-7
abundance: NA
d_gene: TRBD1
CDR3aa: CSARGQRGPYEQYF
CDR3nt: TGCAGTGCTAGAGGTCAGAGGGGGCCCTACGAGCAGTACTTC

v_gene: TRBV5-6
j_gene: TRBJ2-5
abundance: NA
d_gene: NA
CDR3aa: CASSEARRGGRETQYF
CDR3nt: TGTGCCAGCAGCGAAGCACGCCGCGGAGGGCGAGAGACCCAGTACTTC

v_gene: TRBV5-6
j_gene: TRBJ2-1
abundance: NA
d_gene: NA
CDR3aa: CASSLWGLDNEQFF
CDR3nt: TGTGCCAGCAGCTTGTGGGGCCTAGACAATGAGCAGTTCTTC

v_gene: TRBV7-2
j_gene: TRBJ2-3
abundance: NA
d_gene: TRBD2
CDR3aa: CASSRIAGITDTQYF
CDR3nt: TGTGCCAGCAGTCGAATAGCGGGAATCACAGATACGCAGTATTTT

v_gene: TRBV19
j_gene: TRBJ1-2
abundance: NA
d_gene: TRBD1
CDR3aa: CASNTDRDYGYTF
CDR3nt: TGTGCCAGTAACACTGACAGGGATTATGGCTACACCTTC

v_gene: TRBV7-9
j_gene: TRBJ2-7
abundance: NA
d_gene: NA
CDR3aa: CASSRDGEQYF
CDR3nt: TGTGCCAGCAGCCGAGATGGCGAGCAGTACTTC

v_gene: TRBV7-3
j_gene: TRBJ1-2
abundance: NA
d_gene: NA
CDR3aa: CASSEGQIQTF
CDR3nt: TGTGCCAGCAGCGAGGGACAAATTCAAACCTTC

v_gene: TRBV9
j_gene: TRBJ2-3
abundance: NA
d_gene: NA
CDR3aa: CASSVENTQYF
CDR3nt: TGTGCCAGCAGCGTGGAAAATACGCAGTATTTT

v_gene: TRBV20-1
j_gene: TRBJ2-2
abundance: NA
d_gene: TRBD2
CDR3aa: CSAPTSEAGELFF
CDR3nt: TGCAGTGCTCCAACTAGCGAGGCCGGGGAGCTGTTTTTT

v_gene: TRBV24-1
j_gene: TRBJ2-5
abundance: once
d_gene: NA
CDR3aa: CATSDPWQSGTQYF
CDR3nt: TGTGCCACCAGTGACCCCTGGCAGAGCGGGACCCAGTACTTC

v_gene: TRBV7-8
j_gene: TRBJ1-2
abundance: NA
d_gene: NA
CDR3aa: CASSLAEQNYGYTF
CDR3nt: TGTGCCAGCAGCTTAGCAGAACAGAACTATGGCTACACCTTC

v_gene: TRBV10-3
j_gene: TRBJ2-1
abundance: NA
d_gene: NA
CDR3aa: CAIKGSGNEQFF
CDR3nt: TGTGCCATCAAGGGTTCCGGGAATGAGCAGTTCTTC

v_gene: TRBV5-6
j_gene: TRBJ2-7
abundance: NA
d_gene: TRBD2
CDR3aa: CASSLGLAVSSYEQYF
CDR3nt: TGTGCCAGCAGCTTGGGACTAGCGGTGAGCTCCTACGAGCAGTACTTC

v_gene: TRBV29-1
j_gene: TRBJ2-7
abundance: NA
d_gene: NA
CDR3aa: CSVGWRDSAEQYF
CDR3nt: TGCAGCGTTGGATGGCGGGACTCAGCCGAGCAGTACTTC

v_gene: TRBV30
j_gene: TRBJ1-2
abundance: NA
d_gene: TRBD1
CDR3aa: CAWSSTGGNYGYTF
CDR3nt: TGTGCCTGGAGTTCTACAGGGGGGAACTATGGCTACACCTTC

v_gene: TRBV29-1
j_gene: TRBJ2-7
abundance: NA
d_gene: NA
CDR3aa: CSVISSYEQYF
CDR3nt: TGCAGCGTCATCAGCTCCTACGAGCAGTACTTC

v_gene: TRBV4-3
j_gene: TRBJ2-7
abundance: NA
d_gene: TRBD2
CDR3aa: CASSQASGRAGYEQYF
CDR3nt: TGCGCCAGCAGCCAAGCTAGCGGGAGGGCCGGGTACGAGCAGTACTTC

v_gene: TRBV4-2
j_gene: TRBJ2-1
abundance: NA
d_gene: TRBD2
CDR3aa: CASSPKRLAGGGGNEQFF
CDR3nt: TGTGCCAGCAGCCCAAAGAGGCTAGCGGGTGGAGGGGGCAATGAGCAGTTCTTC

v_gene: TRBV7-8
j_gene: TRBJ2-2
abundance: NA
d_gene: NA
CDR3aa: CASSPGHQNTGELFF
CDR3nt: TGTGCCAGCAGCCCAGGACACCAGAACACCGGGGAGCTGTTTTTT

v_gene: TRBV20-1
j_gene: TRBJ1-2
abundance: NA
d_gene: NA
CDR3aa: CSASGLLNWGYGYTF
CDR3nt: TGCAGTGCTTCAGGGCTACTAAATTGGGGCTATGGCTACACCTTC

v_gene: TRBV27
j_gene: TRBJ2-7
abundance: NA
d_gene: TRBD1
CDR3aa: CASSEHRGLRSEQYF
CDR3nt: TGTGCCAGCAGTGAACACAGGGGGCTTCGGTCCGAGCAGTACTTC

v_gene: TRBV29-1
j_gene: TRBJ1-2
abundance: NA
d_gene: TRBD1
CDR3aa: CSVGPGGNGYTF
CDR3nt: TGCAGCGTTGGACCAGGGGGTAATGGCTACACCTTC

v_gene: TRBV7-9
j_gene: TRBJ2-1
abundance: NA
d_gene: TRBD1
CDR3aa: CASSSGQGEYNEQFF
CDR3nt: TGTGCCAGCAGCTCAGGACAGGGGGAGTACAATGAGCAGTTCTTC

v_gene: TRBV19
j_gene: TRBJ2-6
abundance: once
d_gene: NA
CDR3aa: CASNPGPGANVLTF
CDR3nt: TGTGCCAGTAATCCAGGGCCTGGGGCCAACGTCCTGACTTTC

v_gene: TRBV20-1
j_gene: TRBJ1-1
abundance: NA
d_gene: NA
CDR3aa: CSARAREKGTEAFF
CDR3nt: TGCAGTGCTAGAGCGAGGGAAAAGGGCACTGAAGCTTTCTTT

v_gene: TRBV7-9
j_gene: TRBJ2-1
abundance: NA
d_gene: TRBD2
CDR3aa: CASSSGTSAHNEQFF
CDR3nt: TGTGCCAGCAGCTCCGGGACTAGCGCTCACAATGAGCAGTTCTTC

v_gene: TRBV29-1
j_gene: TRBJ2-3
abundance: NA
d_gene: TRBD1
CDR3aa: CSVEGDRGPSTDTQYF
CDR3nt: TGCAGCGTGGAGGGCGACAGGGGGCCCAGCACAGATACGCAGTATTTT

v_gene: TRBV24-1
j_gene: TRBJ2-2
abundance: NA
d_gene: NA
CDR3aa: CATSDSTFSETGELFF
CDR3nt: TGTGCCACCAGTGATTCCACTTTTAGCGAGACCGGGGAGCTGTTTTTT

v_gene: TRBV27
j_gene: TRBJ2-3
abundance: NA
d_gene: TRBD1
CDR3aa: CASSLSTWDRGPDTQYF
CDR3nt: TGTGCCAGCAGTTTAAGTACGTGGGACAGGGGTCCAGATACGCAGTATTTT

v_gene: TRBV28
j_gene: TRBJ2-5
abundance: once
d_gene: TRBD2
CDR3aa: CASSGGTSGIETQYF
CDR3nt: TGTGCCAGCAGCGGCGGGACTAGCGGGATTGAGACCCAGTACTTC

v_gene: TRBV20-1
j_gene: TRBJ1-4
abundance: NA
d_gene: TRBD1
CDR3aa: CSARMSGQGVTNEKLFF
CDR3nt: TGCAGTGCTAGAATGTCCGGACAGGGTGTAACTAATGAAAAACTGTTTTTT

v_gene: TRBV28
j_gene: TRBJ2-5
abundance: NA
d_gene: TRBD2
CDR3aa: CASSLGEGRIAETVETQYF
CDR3nt: TGTGCCAGCAGTTTAGGGGAGGGAAGGATAGCGGAGACGGTAGAGACCCAGTACTTC

v_gene: TRBV20-1
j_gene: TRBJ2-1
abundance: NA
d_gene: TRBD2
CDR3aa: CSHKTSGAYNEQFF
CDR3nt: TGCAGTCATAAAACTAGCGGGGCCTACAATGAGCAGTTCTTC

v_gene: TRBV30
j_gene: TRBJ2-2
abundance: NA
d_gene: NA
CDR3aa: CALRPGSGELFF
CDR3nt: TGTGCCTTAAGGCCAGGGTCCGGGGAGCTGTTTTTT

v_gene: TRBV14
j_gene: TRBJ2-1
abundance: NA
d_gene: TRBD1
CDR3aa: CASSQAEGQGINEQFF
CDR3nt: TGTGCCAGCAGCCAAGCCGAGGGACAGGGAATTAATGAGCAGTTCTTC

v_gene: TRBV16
j_gene: TRBJ1-5
abundance: NA
d_gene: NA
CDR3aa: CASSQSSEPQHF
CDR3nt: TGTGCCAGCAGCCAATCCTCGGAGCCCCAGCATTTT

v_gene: TRBV3-1
j_gene: TRBJ2-5
abundance: NA
d_gene: TRBD2
CDR3aa: CASSKVAGLQETQYF
CDR3nt: TGTGCCAGCAGCAAAGTAGCGGGACTCCAAGAGACCCAGTACTTC

v_gene: TRBV3-1
j_gene: TRBJ2-5
abundance: NA
d_gene: TRBD2
CDR3aa: CASSQLAGGLETQYF
CDR3nt: TGTGCCAGCAGCCAACTAGCGGGAGGTCTGGAGACCCAGTACTTC

v_gene: TRBV7-9
j_gene: TRBJ2-7
abundance: NA
d_gene: NA
CDR3aa: CASSSRDKAYEQYF
CDR3nt: TGTGCCAGCAGTTCCCGGGACAAAGCCTACGAGCAGTACTTC

v_gene: TRBV15
j_gene: TRBJ2-5
abundance: NA
d_gene: TRBD2
CDR3aa: CATARLEAGLAEETQYF
CDR3nt: TGTGCCACCGCTCGTTTGGAAGCGGGACTAGCGGAAGAGACCCAGTACTTC

v_gene: TRBV30
j_gene: TRBJ2-1
abundance: NA
d_gene: TRBD1
CDR3aa: CAWSPGTGSYNEQFF
CDR3nt: TGTGCCTGGTCCCCCGGGACAGGGTCCTACAATGAGCAGTTCTTC